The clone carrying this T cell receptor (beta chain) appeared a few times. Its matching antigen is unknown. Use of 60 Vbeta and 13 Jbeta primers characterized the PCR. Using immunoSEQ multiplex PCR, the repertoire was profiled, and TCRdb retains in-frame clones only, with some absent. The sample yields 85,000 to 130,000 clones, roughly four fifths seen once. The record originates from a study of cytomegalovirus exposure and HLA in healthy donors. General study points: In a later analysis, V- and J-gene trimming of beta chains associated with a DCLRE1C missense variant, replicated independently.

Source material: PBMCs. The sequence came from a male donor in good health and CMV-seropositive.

Here the CDR3 reads CATRGQGAGNTEAFF. CDR3 nucleotides: TGTGCCACCCGGGGACAGGGGGCCGGTAACACTGAAGCTTTCTTT. The chain joins TRBV28 to TRBJ1-1; 12 bases fit TRBD1. Germline assignment: CDR1 MDHEN and CDR2 SYDVKM. V lost 10 bases and J lost 2; bases outside the gene matches: 8. CDR3 length: 15 residues.